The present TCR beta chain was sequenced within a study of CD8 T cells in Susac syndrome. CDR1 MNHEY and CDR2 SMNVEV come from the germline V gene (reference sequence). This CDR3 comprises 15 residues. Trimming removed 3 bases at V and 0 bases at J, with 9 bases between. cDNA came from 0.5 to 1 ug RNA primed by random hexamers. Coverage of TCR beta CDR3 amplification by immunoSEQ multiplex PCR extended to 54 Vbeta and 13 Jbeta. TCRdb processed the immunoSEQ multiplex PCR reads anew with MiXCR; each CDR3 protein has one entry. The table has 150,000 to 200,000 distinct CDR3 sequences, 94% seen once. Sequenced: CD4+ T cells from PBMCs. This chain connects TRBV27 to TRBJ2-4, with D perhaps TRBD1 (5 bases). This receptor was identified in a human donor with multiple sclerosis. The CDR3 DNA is TGTGCCAGCAGTTTTCTAGGACAAGCCAAAAACATTCAGTACTTC. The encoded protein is CASSFLGQAKNIQYF.